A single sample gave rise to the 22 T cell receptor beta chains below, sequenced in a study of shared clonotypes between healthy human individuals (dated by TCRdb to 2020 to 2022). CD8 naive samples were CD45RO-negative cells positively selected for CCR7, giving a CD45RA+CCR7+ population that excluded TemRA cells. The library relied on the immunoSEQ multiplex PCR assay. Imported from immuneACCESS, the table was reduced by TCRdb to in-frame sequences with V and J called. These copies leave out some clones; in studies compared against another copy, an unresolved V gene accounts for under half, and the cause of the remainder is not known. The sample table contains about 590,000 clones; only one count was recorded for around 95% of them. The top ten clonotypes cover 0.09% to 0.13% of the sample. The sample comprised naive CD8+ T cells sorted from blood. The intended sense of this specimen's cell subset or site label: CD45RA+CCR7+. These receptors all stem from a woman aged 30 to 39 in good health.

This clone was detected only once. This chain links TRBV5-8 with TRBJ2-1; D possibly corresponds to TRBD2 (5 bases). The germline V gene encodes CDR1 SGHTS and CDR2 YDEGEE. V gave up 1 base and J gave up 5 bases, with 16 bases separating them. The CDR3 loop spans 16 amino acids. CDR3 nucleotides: TGTGCCAGCAGCTTGTCGAGCGGATGGGGTGACAATGAGCAGTTCTTC. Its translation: CASSLSSGWGDNEQFF.

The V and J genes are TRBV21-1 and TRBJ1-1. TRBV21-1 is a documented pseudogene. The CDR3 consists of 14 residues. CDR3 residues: CASSKGGLNTEAFF. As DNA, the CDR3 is TGTGCCAGCAGCAAAGGAGGACTAAACACTGAAGCTTTCTTT.

The CDR3 protein is CASSVLGGELFF. CDR3 bases: TGTGCCAGCAGCGTATTGGGCGGGGAGCTGTTTTTT. The chain links TRBV9 to TRBJ2-2; D gene uncertain. CDR3 length: 12 residues. CDR1 and CDR2 (germline): SGDLS, YYNGEE. Deletions cut 1 base from V and 7 bases from J, with 5 bases between.

The CDR3 protein is CATSNWDSTNQPQHF. The CDR3 bases are TGTGCCACCAGCAACTGGGACAGTACAAATCAGCCCCAGCATTTT. This chain connects TRBV15 to TRBJ1-5, with 7 bases aligning to TRBD1. Germline trimming cut 4 bases from V and 4 bases from J; bases unmatched to any gene: 7. Germline CDR1 is LNHNV and CDR2 is YYDKDF (reference sequence). The CDR3 length is 15 residues.

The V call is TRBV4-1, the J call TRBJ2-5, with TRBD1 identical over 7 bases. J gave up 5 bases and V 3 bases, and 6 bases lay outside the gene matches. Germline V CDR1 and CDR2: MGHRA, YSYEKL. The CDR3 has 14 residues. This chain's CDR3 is CASSHRGGEETQYF. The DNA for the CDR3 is TGCGCCAGCAGCCACCGAGGGGGCGAGGAGACCCAGTACTTC.

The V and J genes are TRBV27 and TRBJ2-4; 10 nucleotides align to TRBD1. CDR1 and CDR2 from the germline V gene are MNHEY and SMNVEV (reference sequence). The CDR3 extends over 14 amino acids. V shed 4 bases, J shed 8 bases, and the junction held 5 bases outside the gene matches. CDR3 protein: CASSSGQGVDIQYF. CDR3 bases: TGTGCCAGCAGTTCCGGACAGGGGGTTGACATTCAGTACTTC.

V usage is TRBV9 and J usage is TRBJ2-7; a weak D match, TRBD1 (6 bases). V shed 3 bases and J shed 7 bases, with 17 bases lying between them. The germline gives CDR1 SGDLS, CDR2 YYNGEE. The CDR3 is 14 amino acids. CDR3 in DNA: TGTGCCAGCAGCGCTGAGACGAGAGGGGGAGAGCAGTACTTC. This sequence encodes CASSAETRGGEQYF.

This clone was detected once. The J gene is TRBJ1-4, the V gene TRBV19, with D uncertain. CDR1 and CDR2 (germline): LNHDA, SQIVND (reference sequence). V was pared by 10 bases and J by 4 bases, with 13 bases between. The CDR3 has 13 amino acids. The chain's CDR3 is CATNGPDNEKLFF. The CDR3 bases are TGTGCCACTAATGGGCCGGATAATGAAAAACTGTTTTTT. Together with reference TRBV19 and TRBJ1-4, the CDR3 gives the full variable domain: DGGITQSPKYLFRKEGQNVTLSCEQNLNHDAMYWYRQDPGQGLRLIYYSQIVNDFQKGDIAEGYSVSREKKESFPLTVTSAQKNPTAFYLCATNGPDNEKLFFGSGTQLSVL.

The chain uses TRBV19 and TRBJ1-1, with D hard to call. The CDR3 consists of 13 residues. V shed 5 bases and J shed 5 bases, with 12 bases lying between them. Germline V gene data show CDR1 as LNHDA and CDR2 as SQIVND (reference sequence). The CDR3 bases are TGTGCCAGTAGTGCGGGGATCGGAACTGAAGCTTTCTTT. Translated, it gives CASSAGIGTEAFF.

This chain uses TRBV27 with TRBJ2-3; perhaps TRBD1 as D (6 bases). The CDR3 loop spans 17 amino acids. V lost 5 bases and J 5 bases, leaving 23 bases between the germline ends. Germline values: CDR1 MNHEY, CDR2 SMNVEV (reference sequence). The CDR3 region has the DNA TGTGCCAGCAGTACCAACAGGGCCCCCTACTCTATAGATACGCAGTATTTT. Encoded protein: CASSTNRAPYSIDTQYF.

The CDR3 is CSAAETRRLFF. CDR3 nucleotides: TGCAGTGCTGCCGAGACCAGAAGACTGTTTTTT. The rearrangement joins TRBV20-1 to TRBJ1-4; the D is unclear. V gave up 5 bases and J gave up 13 bases, with 14 bases separating them. Germline V gene data show CDR1 as DFQATT and CDR2 as SNEGSKA (reference sequence). The CDR3 extends over 11 amino acids.

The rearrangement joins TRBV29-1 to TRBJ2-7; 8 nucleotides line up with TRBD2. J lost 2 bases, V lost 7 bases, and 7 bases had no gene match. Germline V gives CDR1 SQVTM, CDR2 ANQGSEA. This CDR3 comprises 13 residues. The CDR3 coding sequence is TGCAGCGCGCGCAGCGGGAGTACCTACGAGCAGTACTTC. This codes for CSARSGSTYEQYF.

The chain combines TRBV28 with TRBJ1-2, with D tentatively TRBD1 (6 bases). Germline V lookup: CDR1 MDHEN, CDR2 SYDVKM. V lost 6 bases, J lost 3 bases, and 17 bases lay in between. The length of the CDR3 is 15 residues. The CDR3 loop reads CASSDLQTGDYGYTF. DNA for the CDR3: TGTGCCAGCAGCGACCTACAGACAGGAGACTATGGCTACACCTTC.

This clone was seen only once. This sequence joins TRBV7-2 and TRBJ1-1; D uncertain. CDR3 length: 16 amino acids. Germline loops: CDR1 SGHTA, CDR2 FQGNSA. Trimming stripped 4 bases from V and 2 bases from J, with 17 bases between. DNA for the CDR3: TGTGCCAGCAGCTCGGGTAGGGTCCGTCGCAACACTGAAGCTTTCTTT. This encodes CASSSGRVRRNTEAFF.

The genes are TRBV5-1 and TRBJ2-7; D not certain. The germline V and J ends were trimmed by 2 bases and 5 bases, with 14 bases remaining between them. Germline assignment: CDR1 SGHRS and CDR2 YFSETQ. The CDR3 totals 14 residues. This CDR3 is CASSFGSLPNEQYF. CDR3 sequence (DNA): TGCGCCAGCAGCTTCGGGTCGCTGCCCAACGAGCAGTACTTC.

This CDR3 reads CASKLKALGTEAFF. CDR3 bases: TGCGCCAGCAAGTTGAAGGCCCTGGGCACTGAAGCTTTCTTT. The V call is TRBV10-2, the J call TRBJ1-1; no definite D call. Trimming shortened V by 7 bases and J by 4 bases, and 16 bases separated the two germline ends. Germline V gene sequence: CDR1 WSHSY, CDR2 SAAADI. The CDR3 is 14 residues long.

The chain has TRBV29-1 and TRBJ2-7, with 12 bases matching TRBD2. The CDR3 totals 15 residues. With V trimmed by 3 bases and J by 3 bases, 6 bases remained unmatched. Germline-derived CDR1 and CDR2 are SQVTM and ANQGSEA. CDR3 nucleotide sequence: TGCAGCGTTGAGGGGCTAGCGGGAGGGTTCTACGAGCAGTACTTC. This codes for CSVEGLAGGFYEQYF.

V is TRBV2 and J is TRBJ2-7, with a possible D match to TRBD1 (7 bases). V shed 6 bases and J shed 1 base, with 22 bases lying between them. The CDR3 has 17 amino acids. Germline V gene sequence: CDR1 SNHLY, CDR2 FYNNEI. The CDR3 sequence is CASRKEGAGRFSYEQYF. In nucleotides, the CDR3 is TGTGCCAGCAGGAAGGAGGGGGCAGGGCGTTTTTCCTACGAGCAGTACTTC.

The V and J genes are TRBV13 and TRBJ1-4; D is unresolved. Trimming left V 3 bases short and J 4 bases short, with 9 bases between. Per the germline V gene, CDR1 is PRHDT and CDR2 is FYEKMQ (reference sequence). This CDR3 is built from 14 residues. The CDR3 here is CASSFGPNNEKLFF. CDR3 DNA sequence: TGTGCCAGCAGCTTCGGCCCAAATAATGAAAAACTGTTTTTT.

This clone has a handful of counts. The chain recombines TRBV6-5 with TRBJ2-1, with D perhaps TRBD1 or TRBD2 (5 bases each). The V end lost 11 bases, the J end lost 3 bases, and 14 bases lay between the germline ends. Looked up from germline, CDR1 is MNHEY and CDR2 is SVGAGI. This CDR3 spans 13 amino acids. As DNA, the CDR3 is TGTGCCTTCACGGGACCTCTCTACAATGAGCAGTTCTTC. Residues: CAFTGPLYNEQFF.

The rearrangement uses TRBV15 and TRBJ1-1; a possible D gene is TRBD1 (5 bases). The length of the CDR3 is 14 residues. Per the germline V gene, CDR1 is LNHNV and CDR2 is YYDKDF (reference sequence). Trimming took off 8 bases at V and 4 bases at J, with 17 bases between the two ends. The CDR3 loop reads CATSEGSDGTEAFF. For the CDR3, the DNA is TGTGCCACCTCCGAGGGGAGCGATGGCACTGAAGCTTTCTTT.

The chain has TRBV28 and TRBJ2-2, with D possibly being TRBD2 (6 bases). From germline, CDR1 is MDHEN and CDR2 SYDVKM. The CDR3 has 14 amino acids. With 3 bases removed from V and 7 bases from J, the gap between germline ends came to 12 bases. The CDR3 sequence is CASSFSEEGGELFF. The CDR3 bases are TGTGCCAGCAGTTTCAGCGAGGAGGGCGGGGAGCTGTTTTTT. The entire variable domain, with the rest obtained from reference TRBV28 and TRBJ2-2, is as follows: DVKVTQSSRYLVKRTGEKVFLECVQDMDHENMFWYRQDPGLGLRLIYFSYDVKMKEKGDIPEGYSVSREKKERFSLILESASTNQTSMYLCASSFSEEGGELFFGEGSRLTVL.